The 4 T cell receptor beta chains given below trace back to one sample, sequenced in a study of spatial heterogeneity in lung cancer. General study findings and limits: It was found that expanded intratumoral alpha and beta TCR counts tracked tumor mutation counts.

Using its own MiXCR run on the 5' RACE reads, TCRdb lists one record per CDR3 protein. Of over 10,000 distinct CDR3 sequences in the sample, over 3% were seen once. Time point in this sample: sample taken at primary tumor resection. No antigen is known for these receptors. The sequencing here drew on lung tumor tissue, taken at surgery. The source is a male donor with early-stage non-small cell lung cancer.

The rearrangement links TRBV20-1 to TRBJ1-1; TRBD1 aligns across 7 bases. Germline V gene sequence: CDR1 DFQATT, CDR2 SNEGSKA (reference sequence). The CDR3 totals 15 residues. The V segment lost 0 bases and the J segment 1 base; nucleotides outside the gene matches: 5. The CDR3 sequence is CSAREPGQRNTEAFF. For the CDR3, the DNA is TGCAGTGCTAGAGAGCCGGGACAGAGGAACACTGAAGCTTTCTTT.

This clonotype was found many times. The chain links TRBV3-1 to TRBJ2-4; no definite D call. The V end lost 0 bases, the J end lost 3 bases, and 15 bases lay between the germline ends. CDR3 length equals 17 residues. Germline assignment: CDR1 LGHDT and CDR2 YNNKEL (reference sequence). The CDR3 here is CASSQDIRRNSKNIQYF. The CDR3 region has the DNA TGTGCCAGCAGCCAAGATATTAGAAGGAACAGCAAAAACATTCAGTACTTC.

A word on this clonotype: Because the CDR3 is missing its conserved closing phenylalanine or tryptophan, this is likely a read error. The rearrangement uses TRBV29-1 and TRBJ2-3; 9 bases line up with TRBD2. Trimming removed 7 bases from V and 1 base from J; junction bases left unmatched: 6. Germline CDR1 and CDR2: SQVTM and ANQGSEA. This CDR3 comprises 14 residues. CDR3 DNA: TGCAGCGGCGCGGGGGGGCGGGGCACAGATACGCAGTATTTG. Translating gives CSGAGGRGTDTQYL.

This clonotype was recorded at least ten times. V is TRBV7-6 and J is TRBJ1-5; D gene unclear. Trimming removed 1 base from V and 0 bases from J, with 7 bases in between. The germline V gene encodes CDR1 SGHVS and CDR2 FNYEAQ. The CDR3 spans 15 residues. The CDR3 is CASSLGTNSNQPQHF. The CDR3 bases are TGTGCCAGCAGCTTAGGGACCAATAGCAATCAGCCCCAGCATTTT.